A single sample gave rise to the 20 T cell receptor beta chains below, sequenced in a study of identifying expanded T cells in peripheral blood. Some clones are missing from TCRdb's copy, which holds only in-frame ones; the method was immunoSEQ multiplex PCR. The repertoire holds approximately 100,000 clones, with around 89% as singletons. Sample: blood. These receptors all stem from a person between 18 and 69 years old in good health.

This sequence joins TRBV7-3 and TRBJ2-1; 9 positions match TRBD1. From germline, CDR1 is SGHTA and CDR2 FQGTGA. This CDR3 is 14 amino acids long. With V trimmed by 2 bases and J by 4 bases, 0 bases remained unmatched. The CDR3: CASSLGTGYNEQFF. CDR3 nucleotides: TGTGCCAGCAGCTTAGGGACAGGGTACAATGAGCAGTTCTTC.

This chain uses TRBV7-9 with TRBJ1-4, with D unclear. Trimming cost V 1 base and J 8 bases, with 5 bases left between them. The CDR3 consists of 12 residues. Germline V gene data show CDR1 as SEHNR and CDR2 as FQNEAQ (reference sequence). The CDR3 sequence is CASSLGGEKLFF. The CDR3 coding sequence is TGTGCCAGCAGCTTAGGCGGGGAAAAACTGTTTTTT.

The chain links TRBV28 to TRBJ1-2; TRBD1 aligns across 9 bases. Germline V gives CDR1 MDHEN, CDR2 SYDVKM. Losses at the gene ends were 5 bases for V and 7 bases for J; bases not matched to a gene: 11. The CDR3 has 15 residues. The DNA of the CDR3 is TGTGCCAGCAGTCTCACCTACAGGGGGCAAACTGGCTACACCTTC. Translated, it gives CASSLTYRGQTGYTF.

This chain joins TRBV5-4 and TRBJ2-5; possibly TRBD2 for D (5 bases). Trimming took 4 bases from V and 1 from J, leaving 8 bases between them. Germline V CDR1 and CDR2: SGHNT, YYREEE (reference sequence). The CDR3 is 13 residues long. The CDR3 spells CASSTDFQETQYF. Written as DNA, the CDR3 is TGTGCCAGCAGCACGGACTTCCAAGAGACCCAGTACTTC.

The chain is built from TRBV29-1 and TRBJ1-1; D gene ambiguous. Germline V lookup: CDR1 SQVTM, CDR2 ANQGSEA. The CDR3 runs to 10 residues. V was clipped by 7 bases and J by 10 bases, with 13 bases between them. The CDR3 region is CSAKDGSAFF. The CDR3 DNA is TGCAGCGCAAAGGACGGATCAGCTTTCTTT. The complete variable domain, with remaining parts taken from reference TRBV29-1 and TRBJ1-1, reads SAVISQKPSRDICQRGTSLTIQCQVDSQVTMMFWYRQQPGQSLTLIATANQGSEATYESGFVIDKFPISRPNLTFSTLTVSNMSPEDSSIYLCSAKDGSAFFGQGTRLTVV.

V and J are TRBV30 and TRBJ2-7; 7 bases are a match to TRBD1. The V gene end was trimmed by 3 bases and the J gene end by 0 bases; junction bases not matched to a gene: 5. CDR3 size: 14 residues. The germline V gene has CDR1 GTSNPN and CDR2 SVGIG (reference sequence). CDR3 nucleotide sequence: TGTGCCTGGAGACAGGGACAGAACTCCTACGAGCAGTACTTC. Residues: CAWRQGQNSYEQYF. The full variable domain, in which reference TRBV30 and TRBJ2-7 provide the parts outside the CDR3, is SQTIHQWPATLVQPVGSPLSLECTVEGTSNPNLYWYRQAAGRGLQLLFYSVGIGQISSEVPQNLSASRPQDRQFILSSKKLLLSDSGFYLCAWRQGQNSYEQYFGPGTRLTVT.

This sequence joins TRBV7-2 and TRBJ2-7, with D possibly TRBD2 on 5 matching bases. Germline V gene data show CDR1 as SGHTA and CDR2 as FQGNSA. CDR3 size: 17 residues. V shed 1 base and J shed 6 bases, with 22 bases lying between them. Here the CDR3 DNA reads TGTGCCAGCAGCTTAGGTGGTCATTTTTCGGTTGAGGGCGAGCAGTACTTC. It encodes CASSLGGHFSVEGEQYF.

This clone was counted a single time. V usage is TRBV23-1 and J usage is TRBJ2-5; D remains ambiguous. TRBV23-1 is an ORF, and what it does is uncertain. V gave up 4 bases and J gave up 3 bases, with 9 bases separating them. There are 13 residues in the CDR3. The CDR3 DNA reads TGCGCCAGCAGTCCCTATTCCGAAGAGACCCAGTACTTC. Protein: CASSPYSEETQYF.

The chain combines TRBV6-4 with TRBJ2-3; D tentatively reads TRBD1 or TRBD2 (6 bases each). V dropped 5 bases and J dropped 2 bases, with 11 bases sitting between them. CDR1 is MRHNA and CDR2 is SNTAGT in the germline V gene. The CDR3 length is 14 residues. The CDR3 reads CASSSGGDTDTQYF. Written as DNA, the CDR3 is TGTGCCAGCAGTTCCGGGGGCGACACAGATACGCAGTATTTT.

The chain couples TRBV7-9 to TRBJ2-7; D uncertain. The germline V gene encodes CDR1 SEHNR and CDR2 FQNEAQ (reference sequence). Trimming removed 0 bases at V and 5 bases at J, with 5 bases between. This CDR3 comprises 12 residues. For the CDR3, the DNA is TGTGCCAGCAGCTTAGCACCGGACGAGCAGTACTTC. As protein: CASSLAPDEQYF.

Turning to this clone: It is unclear where the CDR3 begins or ends on the DNA, so no DNA is shown, and the CDR3 is as TCRdb lists it. This sequence joins TRBV2 and TRBJ1-2; the table's TRBD1 call for D was not verified on the DNA. Germline lookup yields CDR1 SNHLY and CDR2 FYNNEI. The CDR3 contains 12 residues when both ends are counted. The CDR3 protein is CASSVAQGAVSF.

The genes are TRBV7-8 and TRBJ2-1; possibly TRBD1 for D (6 bases). Germline-derived CDR1 and CDR2 are SGHVS and FQNEAQ. There are 11 residues in the CDR3. Trimming stripped 5 bases from V and 10 bases from J, with 9 bases between. Here the CDR3 reads CASSPQGEQFF. CDR3 nucleotide sequence: TGTGCCAGCAGCCCCCAGGGGGAGCAGTTCTTC.

This chain connects TRBV28 to TRBJ2-7; 9 nucleotides match TRBD1. The CDR3 covers 14 residues. Germline V CDR1 and CDR2: MDHEN, SYDVKM. V was pared by 5 bases and J by 11 bases, with 13 bases of the junction left unmatched. In DNA form, the CDR3 reads TGTGCCAGCAGTACGTCCCGGGACAGGGTCGGGAAGTACTTC. It specifies CASSTSRDRVGKYF.

The chain joins TRBV4-2 to TRBJ2-2; TRBD2 aligns across 8 bases. Losses at the gene ends were 4 bases for V and 0 bases for J; bases not matched to a gene: 7. Germline V gene data show CDR1 as LGHNA and CDR2 as YNFKEQ. This CDR3 is built from 17 residues. This chain's CDR3 is CASSLHRGRTNTGELFF. CDR3 sequence (DNA): TGTGCCAGCAGCCTACATCGCGGGAGGACGAACACCGGGGAGCTGTTTTTT.

The chain employs TRBV5-1 and TRBJ2-5, with D tentatively TRBD1 (6 bases). CDR1 and CDR2 (germline): SGHRS, YFSETQ. Deletions cut 0 bases from V and 5 bases from J, with 11 bases between. The CDR3 extends over 14 amino acids. The CDR3 reads CASSLETGIETQYF. CDR3 DNA sequence: TGCGCCAGCAGCTTGGAGACAGGAATTGAGACCCAGTACTTC.

The CDR3 protein is CASSLGQGFTTSGANVLTF. For the CDR3, the DNA is TGTGCCAGCAGCTTAGGACAGGGATTTACGACCTCTGGGGCCAACGTCCTGACTTTC. V gene TRBV7-6 combines with J gene TRBJ2-6, with TRBD1 matching over 7 bases. Trimming cost V 1 base and J 0 bases; bases outside gene matches: 9. CDR3 size: 19 residues. Germline V gives CDR1 SGHVS, CDR2 FNYEAQ.

This clone was seen just once. The sample holds other DNA sequences that translate to the same CDR3. The chain joins TRBV25-1 to TRBJ2-2; D gene ambiguous. The CDR3 spans 15 residues. Trimming shortened V by 1 base and J by 3 bases, and 9 bases separated the two germline ends. From germline, CDR1 is MGHDK and CDR2 SYGVNS. CDR3 region: CASSESETDTGELFF. CDR3 in DNA: TGTGCCAGCAGTGAATCAGAGACTGACACCGGGGAGCTGTTTTTT.

The genes are TRBV4-3 and TRBJ2-6; unclear D gene. The length of the CDR3 is 16 residues. The V gene's germline CDR1 is LGHNA and CDR2 YSLEER. V gave up 0 bases and J gave up 4 bases, with 10 bases separating them. For the CDR3, the DNA is TGCGCCAGCAGCCAAGATTTGGGGATCGGGGCCAACGTCCTGACTTTC. The encoded protein is CASSQDLGIGANVLTF.

The chain carries TRBV30 and TRBJ2-1; D is possibly TRBD1 or TRBD2 (5 bases each). This CDR3 region has 14 residues. The V gene lost 4 bases and the J gene lost 3 bases, with 13 bases spanning the gap. The germline CDR1 and CDR2 sequences are GTSNPN and SVGIG (reference sequence). The CDR3: CAWTGKGDYNEQFF. Written as DNA, the CDR3 is TGTGCCTGGACCGGGAAAGGGGACTACAATGAGCAGTTCTTC.

The chain combines TRBV5-1 with TRBJ2-7, with D unclear. This CDR3 spans 15 amino acids. Between the trimmed V and J ends, which lost 2 bases and 3 bases, there was a span of 15 bases. CDR1 is SGHRS and CDR2 is YFSETQ in the germline V gene. The CDR3 spells CASSFTAGQYYEQYF. The CDR3 nucleotides are TGCGCCAGCAGCTTTACCGCCGGCCAGTACTACGAGCAGTACTTC.